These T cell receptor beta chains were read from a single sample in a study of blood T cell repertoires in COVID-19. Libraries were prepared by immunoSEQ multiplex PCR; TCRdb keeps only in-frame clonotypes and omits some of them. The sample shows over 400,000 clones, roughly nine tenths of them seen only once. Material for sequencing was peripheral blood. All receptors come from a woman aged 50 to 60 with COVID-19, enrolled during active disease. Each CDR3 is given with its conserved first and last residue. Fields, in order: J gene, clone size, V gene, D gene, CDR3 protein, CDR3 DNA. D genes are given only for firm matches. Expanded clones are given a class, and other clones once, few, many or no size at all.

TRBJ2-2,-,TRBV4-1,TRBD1,CASSSPGTGMNTGELFF,TGCGCCAGCAGCTCACCCGGGACAGGGATGAACACCGGGGAGCTGTTTTTT
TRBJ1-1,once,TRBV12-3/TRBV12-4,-,CASSPPAGTEAFF,TGTGCCAGCAGCCCTCCCGCGGGGACTGAAGCTTTCTTT
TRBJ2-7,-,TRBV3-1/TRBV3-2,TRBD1,CASSPWDRGLREQYF,TGTGCCAGCAGCCCCTGGGACAGGGGGCTTCGTGAGCAGTACTTC
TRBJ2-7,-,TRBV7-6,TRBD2,CASSLARGRYEQYF,TGTGCCAGCAGCTTAGCGCGGGGGAGATACGAGCAGTACTTC
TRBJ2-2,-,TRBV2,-,CASSDPTGDGELFF,TGTGCCAGCAGCGATCCCACGGGGGACGGGGAGCTGTTTTTT
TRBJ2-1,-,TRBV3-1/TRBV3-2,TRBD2,CASSRSAGGVYNEQFF,TGTGCCAGCAGCCGATCAGCGGGGGGGGTCTACAATGAGCAGTTCTTC
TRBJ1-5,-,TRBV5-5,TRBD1,CASSLRGGASQPQHF,TGTGCCAGCAGCTTACGAGGGGGCGCGTCTCAGCCCCAGCATTTT
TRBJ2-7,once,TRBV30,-,CAWSVTGRGYEQYF,TGTGCCTGGAGTGTAACGGGACGGGGGTACGAGCAGTACTTC
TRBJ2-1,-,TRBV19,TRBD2,CASSMPGLAGGYEQFF,TGTGCCAGTAGTATGCCCGGACTAGCGGGGGGCTATGAGCAGTTCTTC
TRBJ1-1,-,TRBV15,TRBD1,CATSMTGDTEAFF,TGTGCCACCAGCATGACAGGGGACACTGAAGCTTTCTTT
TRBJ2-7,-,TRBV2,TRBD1,CASKGTGGYEQYF,TGTGCCAGCAAGGGGACAGGGGGCTACGAGCAGTACTTC
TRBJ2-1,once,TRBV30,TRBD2,CAWSTGTSKFF,TGTGCCTGGAGTACTGGGACTAGTAAGTTCTTC
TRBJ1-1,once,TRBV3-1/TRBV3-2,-,CASSQDSREDTEAFF,TGTGCCAGCAGCCAAGATTCCAGGGAGGACACTGAAGCTTTCTTT
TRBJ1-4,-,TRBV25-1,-,CASSDGEKLFF,TGTGCCAGCAGTGATGGCGAAAAACTGTTTTTT
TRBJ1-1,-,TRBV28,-,CASTLWGGDNTEAFF,TGTGCCAGCACCCTTTGGGGGGGAGACAACACTGAAGCTTTCTTT
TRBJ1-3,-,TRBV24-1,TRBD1,CATQGAGNTIYF,TGTGCCACCCAGGGGGCTGGAAACACCATATATTTT
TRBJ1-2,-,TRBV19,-,CAIGSVREDGYTF,TGTGCCATCGGTAGTGTCCGGGAGGATGGCTACACCTTC
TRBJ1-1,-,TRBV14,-,CASSPRASNTEAFF,TGTGCCAGCAGCCCCAGGGCCAGCAACACTGAAGCTTTCTTT
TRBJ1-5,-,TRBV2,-,CASTKESNQPQHF,TGTGCCAGCACTAAAGAGAGCAATCAGCCCCAGCATTTT
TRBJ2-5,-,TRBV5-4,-,CASSLRLDKQETQYF,TGTGCCAGCAGCTTGCGACTGGACAAACAAGAGACCCAGTACTTC
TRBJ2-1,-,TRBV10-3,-,CAISGGLVGNEQFF,TGTGCCATCAGTGGTGGCCTAGTTGGCAATGAGCAGTTCTTC
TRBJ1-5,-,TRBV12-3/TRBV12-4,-,CASSFGLPPQHF,TGTGCCAGCAGTTTTGGACTACCGCCCCAGCATTTT
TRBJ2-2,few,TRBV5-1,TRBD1,CASKPGTENTGELFF,TGCGCCAGCAAACCCGGGACAGAGAACACCGGGGAGCTGTTTTTT
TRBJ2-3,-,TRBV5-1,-,CASSPGASTDTQYF,TGCGCCAGCAGCCCCGGAGCTAGCACAGATACGCAGTATTTT
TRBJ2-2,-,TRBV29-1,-,CSVRRNTGELFF,TGCAGCGTTCGGAGGAACACCGGGGAGCTGTTTTTT
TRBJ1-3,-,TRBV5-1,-,CASSLGLDVNTIYF,TGCGCCAGCAGCTTGGGACTAGACGTTAACACCATATATTTT
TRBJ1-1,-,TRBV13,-,CASRRLGTEAFF,TGTGCCAGCAGGAGACTGGGCACTGAAGCTTTCTTT
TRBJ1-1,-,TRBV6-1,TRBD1,CASTPRGQGNTEAFF,TGTGCCAGCACTCCCCGGGGACAGGGGAACACTGAAGCTTTCTTT
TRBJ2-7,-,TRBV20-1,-,CSARDLVEQYF,TGCAGTGCTAGAGATCTAGTAGAGCAGTACTTC